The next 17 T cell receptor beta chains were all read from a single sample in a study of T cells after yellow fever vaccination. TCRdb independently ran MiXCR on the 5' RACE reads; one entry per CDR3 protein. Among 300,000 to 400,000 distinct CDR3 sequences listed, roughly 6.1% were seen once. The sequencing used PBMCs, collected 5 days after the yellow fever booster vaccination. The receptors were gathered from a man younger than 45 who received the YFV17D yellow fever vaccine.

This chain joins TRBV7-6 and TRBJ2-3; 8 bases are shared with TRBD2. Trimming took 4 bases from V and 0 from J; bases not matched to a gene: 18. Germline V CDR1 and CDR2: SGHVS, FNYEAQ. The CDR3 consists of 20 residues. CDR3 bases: TGTGCCAGCAGCTGGCGCGCAGCGGGAGCCCGGGGCCCTAGCACAGATACGCAGTATTTT. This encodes CASSWRAAGARGPSTDTQYF.

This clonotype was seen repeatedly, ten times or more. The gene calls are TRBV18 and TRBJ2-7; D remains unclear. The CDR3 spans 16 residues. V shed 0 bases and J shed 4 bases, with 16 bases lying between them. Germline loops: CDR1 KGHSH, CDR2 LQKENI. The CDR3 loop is CASSPPPMGVVYEQYF. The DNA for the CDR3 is TGTGCCAGCTCACCACCGCCCATGGGTGTGGTATACGAGCAGTACTTC.

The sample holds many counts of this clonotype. The CDR3 reads CASSSEPSTSYEQYF. The DNA for the CDR3 is TGTGCCAGCAGCTCTGAGCCTAGTACCTCCTACGAGCAGTACTTC. This chain joins TRBV7-8 and TRBJ2-7; D uncertain. CDR1 is SGHVS, CDR2 FQNEAQ, per germline. CDR3 length: 15 amino acids. The V and J ends lost 4 bases and 0 bases respectively, with 13 bases between them.

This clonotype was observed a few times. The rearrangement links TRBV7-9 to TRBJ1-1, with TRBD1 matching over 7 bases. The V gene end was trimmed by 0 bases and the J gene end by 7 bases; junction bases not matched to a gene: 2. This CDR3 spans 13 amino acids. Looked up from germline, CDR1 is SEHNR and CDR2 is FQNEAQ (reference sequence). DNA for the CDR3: TGTGCCAGCAGCTTAGCACAGGGGAGTGAAGCTTTCTTT. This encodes CASSLAQGSEAFF.

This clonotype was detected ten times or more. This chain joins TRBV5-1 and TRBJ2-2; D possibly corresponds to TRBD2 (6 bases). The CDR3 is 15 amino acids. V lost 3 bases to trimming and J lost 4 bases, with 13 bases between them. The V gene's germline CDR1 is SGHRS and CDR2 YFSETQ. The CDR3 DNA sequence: TGCGCCAGCAGCTCCCTCGGGGAGGTCACCGGGGAGCTGTTTTTT. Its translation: CASSSLGEVTGELFF.

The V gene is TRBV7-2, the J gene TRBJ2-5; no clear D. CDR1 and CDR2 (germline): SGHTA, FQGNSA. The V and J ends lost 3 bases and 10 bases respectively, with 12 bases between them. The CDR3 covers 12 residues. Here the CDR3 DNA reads TGTGCCAGCAGCTTGAGTCGGAGCGTCCAGTACTTC. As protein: CASSLSRSVQYF.

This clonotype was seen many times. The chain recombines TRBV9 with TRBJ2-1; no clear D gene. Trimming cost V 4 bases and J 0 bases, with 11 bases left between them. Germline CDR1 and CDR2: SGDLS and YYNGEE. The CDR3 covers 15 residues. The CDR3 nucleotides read TGTGCCAGCAGCTCAGACCCCGTCTCCTACAATGAGCAGTTCTTC. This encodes CASSSDPVSYNEQFF. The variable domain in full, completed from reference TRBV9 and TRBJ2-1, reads DSGVTQTPKHLITATGQRVTLRCSPRSGDLSVYWYQQSLDQGLQFLIQYYNGEERAKGNILERFSAQQFPDLHSELNLSSLELGDSALYFCASSSDPVSYNEQFFGPGTRLTVL.

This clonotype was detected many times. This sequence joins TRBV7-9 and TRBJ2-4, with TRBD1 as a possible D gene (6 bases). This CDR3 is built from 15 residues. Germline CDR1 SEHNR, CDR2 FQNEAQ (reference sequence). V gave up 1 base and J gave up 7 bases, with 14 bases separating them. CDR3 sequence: CASSLGAGDMNIQYF. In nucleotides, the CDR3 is TGTGCCAGCAGCTTAGGAGCAGGGGATATGAACATTCAGTACTTC.

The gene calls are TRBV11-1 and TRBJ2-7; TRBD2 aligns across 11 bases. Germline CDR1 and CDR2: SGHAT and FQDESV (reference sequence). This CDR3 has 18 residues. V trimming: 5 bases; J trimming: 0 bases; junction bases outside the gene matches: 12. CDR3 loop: CASSPSRALAGGSYEQYF. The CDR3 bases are TGTGCCAGCAGCCCCTCGAGGGCCCTAGCGGGAGGCTCCTACGAGCAGTACTTC.

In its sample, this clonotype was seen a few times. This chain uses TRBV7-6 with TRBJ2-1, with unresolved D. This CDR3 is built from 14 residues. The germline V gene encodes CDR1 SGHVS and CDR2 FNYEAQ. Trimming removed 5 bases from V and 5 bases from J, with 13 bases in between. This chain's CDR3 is CASSPDIGDNEQFF. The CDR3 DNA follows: TGTGCCAGCAGCCCCGACATCGGTGACAATGAGCAGTTCTTC.

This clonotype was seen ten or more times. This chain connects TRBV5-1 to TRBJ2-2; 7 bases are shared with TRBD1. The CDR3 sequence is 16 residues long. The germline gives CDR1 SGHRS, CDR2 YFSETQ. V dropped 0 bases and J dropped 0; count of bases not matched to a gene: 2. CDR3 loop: CASSLGGTANTGELFF. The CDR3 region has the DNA TGCGCCAGCAGCTTGGGTGGGACAGCGAACACCGGGGAGCTGTTTTTT.

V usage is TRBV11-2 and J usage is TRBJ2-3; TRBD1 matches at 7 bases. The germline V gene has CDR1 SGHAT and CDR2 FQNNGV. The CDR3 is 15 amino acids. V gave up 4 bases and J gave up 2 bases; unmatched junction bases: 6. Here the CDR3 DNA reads TGTGCCAGCAGCTACGGGACAGCCACCACAGATACGCAGTATTTT. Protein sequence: CASSYGTATTDTQYF.

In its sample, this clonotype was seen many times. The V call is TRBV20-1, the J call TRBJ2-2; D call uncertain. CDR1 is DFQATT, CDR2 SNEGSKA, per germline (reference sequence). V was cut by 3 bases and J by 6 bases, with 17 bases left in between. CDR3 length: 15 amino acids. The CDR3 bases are TGCAGTGCTAGTTGGGGTCAAGGGTCCGCCGGGGAGCTGTTTTTT. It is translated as CSASWGQGSAGELFF.

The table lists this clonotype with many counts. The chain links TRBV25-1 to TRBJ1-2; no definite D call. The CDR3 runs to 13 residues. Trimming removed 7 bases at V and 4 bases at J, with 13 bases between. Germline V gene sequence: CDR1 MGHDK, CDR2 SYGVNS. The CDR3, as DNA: TGTGCCAGCACTCGCGGAGGAGGCTATGGCTACACCTTC. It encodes CASTRGGGYGYTF.

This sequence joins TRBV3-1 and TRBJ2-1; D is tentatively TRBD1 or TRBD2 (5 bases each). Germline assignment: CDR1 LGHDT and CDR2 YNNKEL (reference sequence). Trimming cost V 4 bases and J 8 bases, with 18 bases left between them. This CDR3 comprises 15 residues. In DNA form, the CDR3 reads TGTGCCAGCAGCCGACCGGGACCCAGGCGAGATGAGCAGTTCTTC. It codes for CASSRPGPRRDEQFF.

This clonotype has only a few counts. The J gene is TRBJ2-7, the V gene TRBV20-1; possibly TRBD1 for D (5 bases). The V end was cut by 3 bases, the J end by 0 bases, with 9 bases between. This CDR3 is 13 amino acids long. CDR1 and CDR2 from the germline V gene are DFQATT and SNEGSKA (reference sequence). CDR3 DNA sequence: TGCAGTGCTAGCCGACAGAGCTCCTACGAGCAGTACTTC. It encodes CSASRQSSYEQYF.

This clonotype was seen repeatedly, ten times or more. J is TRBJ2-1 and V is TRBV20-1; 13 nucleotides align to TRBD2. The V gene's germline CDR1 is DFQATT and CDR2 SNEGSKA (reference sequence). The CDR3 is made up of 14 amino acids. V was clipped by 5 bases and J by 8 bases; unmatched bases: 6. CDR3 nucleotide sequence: TGCAGTGCTTGGACTAGCGGGAGATCCGATGAGCAGTTCTTC. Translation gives CSAWTSGRSDEQFF.